The rows below give T cell receptor beta chains drawn from one sample of a study of T cells after posttransplantation cyclophosphamide. Repertoires were generated with immunoSEQ multiplex PCR, while TCRdb's copy carries only in-frame clones and drops some. The profile covers 15,000 to 20,000 clones, none occurring a single time. The sequenced sample was PBMCs, obtained after allogeneic stem cell transplant with posttransplant cyclophosphamide. The receptors were gathered from a female patient aged 30 to 40 who received an allogeneic stem cell transplant from a related donor, was CMV-positive, and had no GVHD. Some of the T cells may derive from the graft donor. Both conserved end residues are part of each CDR3. The D gene is left open where the match is weak. Each size is how often the clone was seen (once, few, many) or a class if it is expanded.

j_gene | v_gene | abundance | d_gene | CDR3nt | CDR3aa
TRBJ2-7 | TRBV5-4 | many | TRBD2 | TGTGCCAGCAGCTCGACTAGCGGGGAGCCCTACGAGCAGTACTTC | CASSSTSGEPYEQYF
TRBJ2-5 | TRBV7-9 | many | TRBD2 | TGTGCCAGCAGCTCACCACTAGCGGGAGGAGCCTCATGGCAAGAGACCCAGTACTTC | CASSSPLAGGASWQETQYF
TRBJ2-2 | TRBV5-1 | many | TRBD1 | TGCGCCAGCAGCCAAAGACAGGGACACACCGGGGAGCTGTTTTTT | CASSQRQGHTGELFF
TRBJ2-5 | TRBV13 | many | TRBD2 | TGTGCCAGCAGCACCAGCCTAGCGGGAGGGGTTTGGGAGACCCAGTACTTC | CASSTSLAGGVWETQYF
TRBJ2-1 | TRBV5-1 | many | - | TGCGCCAGCAGCTTGACTCGTAGAGGCCGAAATGAGCAGTTCTTC | CASSLTRRGRNEQFF
TRBJ2-7 | TRBV10-3 | many | TRBD2 | TGTGCCATCAGTGGGCGGGACAGGGCGACTAGCGGGAGTTACGAGCAGTACTTC | CAISGRDRATSGSYEQYF
TRBJ2-3 | TRBV14 | many | - | TGTGCCAGCAGCCTTCAAGGCGGTACGAGCACAGATACGCAGTATTTT | CASSLQGGTSTDTQYF
TRBJ1-5 | TRBV6-6 | many | TRBD1 | TGTGCCAGCAGTTACTGGGACAGGGACAATCAGCCCCAGCATTTT | CASSYWDRDNQPQHF
TRBJ2-1 | TRBV4-1 | many | TRBD1 | TGCGCCAGCAGTCCTACCGAGGGACAGGGGCGGGGTCGGGGTGAGCAGTTCTTC | CASSPTEGQGRGRGEQFF
TRBJ2-3 | TRBV14 | many | TRBD2 | TGTGCCAGCAGCCAACTAGCGGGAGTATCAACAGATACGCAGTATTTT | CASSQLAGVSTDTQYF
TRBJ2-7 | TRBV28 | many | - | TGTGCCAGCAGTCCGCTCCAGCGGGCGTCCTACGAGCAGTACTTC | CASSPLQRASYEQYF
TRBJ2-7 | TRBV5-1 | many | TRBD1 | TGCGCCAGCAGCTTCGGGACAGGGGGCTACGAGCAGTACTTC | CASSFGTGGYEQYF
TRBJ2-7 | TRBV11-1 | many | - | TGTGCCAGCAGCTCCCTAGGCTACGAGCAGTACTTC | CASSSLGYEQYF
TRBJ2-7 | TRBV5-6 | many | - | TGTGCCAGCAGCCAAGACAGGTACGAGCAGTACTTC | CASSQDRYEQYF
TRBJ2-3 | TRBV27 | few | - | TGTGCCAGCAGTTTCATAAGCGGGTCTAGGAGAGGTACGCAGTATTTT | CASSFISGSRRGTQYF
TRBJ1-4 | TRBV5-1 | many | - | TGCGCCAGCAGCTCATCCGGGACACGAAATGAAAAACTGTTTTTT | CASSSSGTRNEKLFF